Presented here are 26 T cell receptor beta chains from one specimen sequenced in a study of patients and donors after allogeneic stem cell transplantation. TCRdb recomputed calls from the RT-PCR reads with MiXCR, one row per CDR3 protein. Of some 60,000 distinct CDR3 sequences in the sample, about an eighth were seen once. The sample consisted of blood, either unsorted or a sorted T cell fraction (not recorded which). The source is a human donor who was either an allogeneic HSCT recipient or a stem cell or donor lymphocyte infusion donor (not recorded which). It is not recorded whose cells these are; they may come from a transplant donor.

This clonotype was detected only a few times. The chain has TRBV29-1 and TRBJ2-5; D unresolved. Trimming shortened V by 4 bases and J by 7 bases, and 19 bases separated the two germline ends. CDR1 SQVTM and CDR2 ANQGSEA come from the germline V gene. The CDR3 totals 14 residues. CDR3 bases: TGCAGCGTTGGAGCAATGGGTGGAGTTGGGACCCAGTACTTC. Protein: CSVGAMGGVGTQYF.

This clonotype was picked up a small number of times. In DNA form, the CDR3 reads TGTGCCAGCAGCTCCCCGCTCAGGCTCCCCCACGAGCAGTACTTC. This encodes CASSSPLRLPHEQYF. The rearrangement joins TRBV7-9 to TRBJ2-7; D gene ambiguous. This CDR3 has 15 residues. Germline V lookup: CDR1 SEHNR, CDR2 FQNEAQ (reference sequence). Between the trimmed V and J ends, which lost 4 bases and 5 bases, there was a span of 18 bases.

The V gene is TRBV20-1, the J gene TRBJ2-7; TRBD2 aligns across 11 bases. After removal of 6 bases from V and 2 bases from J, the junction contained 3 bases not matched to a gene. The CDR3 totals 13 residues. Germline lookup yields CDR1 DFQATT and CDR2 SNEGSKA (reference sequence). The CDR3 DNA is TGCAGTGCGCGACTAGCGGGAACCTACGAGCAGTACTTC. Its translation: CSARLAGTYEQYF.

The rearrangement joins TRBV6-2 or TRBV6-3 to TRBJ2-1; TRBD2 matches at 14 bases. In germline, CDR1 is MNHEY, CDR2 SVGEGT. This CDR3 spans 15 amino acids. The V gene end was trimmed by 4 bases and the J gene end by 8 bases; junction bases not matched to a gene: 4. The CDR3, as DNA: TGTGCCAGCAGTTCGGGACTAGCGGGAGACGATGAGCAGTTCTTC. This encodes CASSSGLAGDDEQFF.

The CDR3 bases are TGCGCCAGCAGCCAAGATTTGGGTTTTAGCAATCAGCCCCAGCATTTT. Encoded protein: CASSQDLGFSNQPQHF. The rearrangement joins TRBV4-1 to TRBJ1-5, with no clear D. Germline V CDR1 and CDR2: MGHRA, YSYEKL. V lost 0 bases, J lost 0 bases, and 9 bases lay in between. The CDR3 contains 16 residues.

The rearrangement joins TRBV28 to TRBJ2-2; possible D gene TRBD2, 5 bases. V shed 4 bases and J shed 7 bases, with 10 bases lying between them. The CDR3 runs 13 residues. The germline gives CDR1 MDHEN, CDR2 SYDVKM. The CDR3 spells CASSSYEGGELFF. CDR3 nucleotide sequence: TGTGCCAGCAGTTCATACGAGGGCGGGGAGCTGTTTTTT.

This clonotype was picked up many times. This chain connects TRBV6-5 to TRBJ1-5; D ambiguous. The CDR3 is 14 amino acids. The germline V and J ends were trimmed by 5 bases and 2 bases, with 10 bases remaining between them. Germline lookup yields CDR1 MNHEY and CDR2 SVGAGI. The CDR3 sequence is CASSMGYGNQPQHF. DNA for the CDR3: TGTGCCAGCAGTATGGGATACGGCAATCAGCCCCAGCATTTT.

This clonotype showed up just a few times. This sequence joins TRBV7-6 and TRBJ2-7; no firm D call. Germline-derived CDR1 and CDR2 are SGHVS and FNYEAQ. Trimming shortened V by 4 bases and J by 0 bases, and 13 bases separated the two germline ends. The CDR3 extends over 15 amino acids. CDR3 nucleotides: TGTGCCAGCAGCTCGCCGTACTCCAGCTCCTACGAGCAGTACTTC. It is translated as CASSSPYSSSYEQYF.

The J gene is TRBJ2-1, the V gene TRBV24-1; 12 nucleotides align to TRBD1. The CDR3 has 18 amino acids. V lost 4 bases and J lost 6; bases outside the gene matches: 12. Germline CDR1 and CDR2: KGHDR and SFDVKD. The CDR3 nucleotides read TGTGCCACCAGTGACAGCCGCCCCCGGGACAGGGGGCTCAATGAGCAGTTCTTC. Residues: CATSDSRPRDRGLNEQFF.

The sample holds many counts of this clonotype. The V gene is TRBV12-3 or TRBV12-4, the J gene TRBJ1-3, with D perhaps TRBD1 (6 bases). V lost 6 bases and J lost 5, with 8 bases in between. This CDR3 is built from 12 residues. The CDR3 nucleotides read TGTGCCAGCAGCGGACAGCGAAACACCATATATTTT. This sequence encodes CASSGQRNTIYF.

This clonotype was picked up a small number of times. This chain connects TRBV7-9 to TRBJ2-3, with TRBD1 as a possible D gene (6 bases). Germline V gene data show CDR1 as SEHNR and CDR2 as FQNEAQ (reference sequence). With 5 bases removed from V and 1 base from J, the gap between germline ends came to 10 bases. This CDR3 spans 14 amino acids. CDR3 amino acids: CASSPWTGTDTQYF. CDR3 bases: TGTGCCAGCAGCCCCTGGACAGGCACAGATACGCAGTATTTT.

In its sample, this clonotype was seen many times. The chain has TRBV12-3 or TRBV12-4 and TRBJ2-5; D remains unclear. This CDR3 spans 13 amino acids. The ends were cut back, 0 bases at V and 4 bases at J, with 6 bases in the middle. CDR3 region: CASSLAALETQYF. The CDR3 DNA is TGTGCCAGCAGTTTAGCAGCCTTAGAGACCCAGTACTTC.

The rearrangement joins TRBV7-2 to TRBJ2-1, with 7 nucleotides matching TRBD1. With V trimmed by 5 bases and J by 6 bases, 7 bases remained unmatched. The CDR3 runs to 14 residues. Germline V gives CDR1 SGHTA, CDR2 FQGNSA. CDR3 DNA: TGTGCCAGCAGCCTCCCGGACAGGTTCAATGAGCAGTTCTTC. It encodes CASSLPDRFNEQFF.

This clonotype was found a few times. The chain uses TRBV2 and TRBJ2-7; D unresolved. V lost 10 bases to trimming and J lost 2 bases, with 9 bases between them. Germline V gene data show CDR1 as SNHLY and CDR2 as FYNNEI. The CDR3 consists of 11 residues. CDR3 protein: CAIAGTYEQYF. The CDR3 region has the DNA TGTGCCATAGCAGGAACCTACGAGCAGTACTTC.

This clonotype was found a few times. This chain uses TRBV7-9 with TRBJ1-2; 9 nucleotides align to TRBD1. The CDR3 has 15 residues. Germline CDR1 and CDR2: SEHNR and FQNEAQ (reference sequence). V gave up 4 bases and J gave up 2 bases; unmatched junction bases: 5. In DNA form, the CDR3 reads TGTGCCAGCAGCTCAACGGGACAGGGCAACTATGGCTACACCTTC. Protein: CASSSTGQGNYGYTF.

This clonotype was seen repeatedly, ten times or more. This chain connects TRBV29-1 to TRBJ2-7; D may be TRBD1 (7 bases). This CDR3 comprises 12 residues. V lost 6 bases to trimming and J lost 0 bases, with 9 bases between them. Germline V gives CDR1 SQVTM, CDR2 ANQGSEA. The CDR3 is CSVRGDSYEQYF. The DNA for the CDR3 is TGCAGCGTCAGGGGGGACTCCTACGAGCAGTACTTC.

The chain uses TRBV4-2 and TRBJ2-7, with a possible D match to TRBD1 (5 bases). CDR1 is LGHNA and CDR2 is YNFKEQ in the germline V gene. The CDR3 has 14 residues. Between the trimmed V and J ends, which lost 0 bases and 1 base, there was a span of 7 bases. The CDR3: CASSQDRDSYEQYF. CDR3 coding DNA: TGTGCCAGCAGCCAAGACAGGGATTCCTACGAGCAGTACTTC.

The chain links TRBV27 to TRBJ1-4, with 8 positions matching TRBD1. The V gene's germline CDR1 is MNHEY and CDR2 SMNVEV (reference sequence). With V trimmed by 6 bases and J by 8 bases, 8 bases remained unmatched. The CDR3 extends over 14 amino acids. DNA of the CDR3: TGTGCCAGCAGCCAAGGACAGGGTAGAGAAAAACTGTTTTTT. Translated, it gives CASSQGQGREKLFF.

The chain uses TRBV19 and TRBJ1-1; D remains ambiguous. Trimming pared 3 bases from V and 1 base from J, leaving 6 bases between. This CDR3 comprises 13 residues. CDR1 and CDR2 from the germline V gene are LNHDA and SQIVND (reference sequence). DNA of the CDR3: TGTGCCAGTAGTATTAGGAGGAACACTGAAGCTTTCTTT. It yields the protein CASSIRRNTEAFF.

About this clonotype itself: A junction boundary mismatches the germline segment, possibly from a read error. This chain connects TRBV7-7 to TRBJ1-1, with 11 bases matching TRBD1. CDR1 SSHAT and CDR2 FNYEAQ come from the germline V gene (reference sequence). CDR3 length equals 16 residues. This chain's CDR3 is CASSLGQGALNTEAFF. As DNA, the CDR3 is TGTGCTAGCAGCTTAGGACAGGGGGCTCTGAACACTGAAGCTTTCTTT.

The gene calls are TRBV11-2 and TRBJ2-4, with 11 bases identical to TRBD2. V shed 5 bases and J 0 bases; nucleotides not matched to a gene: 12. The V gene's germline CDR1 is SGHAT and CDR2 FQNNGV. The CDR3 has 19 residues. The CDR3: CASSPGTSGALLAKNIQYF. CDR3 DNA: TGTGCCAGCAGCCCCGGGACTAGCGGAGCCCTGCTAGCCAAAAACATTCAGTACTTC.

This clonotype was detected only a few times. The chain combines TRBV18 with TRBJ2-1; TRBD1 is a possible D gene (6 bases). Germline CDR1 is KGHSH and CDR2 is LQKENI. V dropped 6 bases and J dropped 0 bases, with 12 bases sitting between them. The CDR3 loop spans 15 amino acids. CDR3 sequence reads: CASSWDTSSYNEQFF. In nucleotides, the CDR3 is TGTGCCAGCTCCTGGGACACCAGCTCCTACAATGAGCAGTTCTTC. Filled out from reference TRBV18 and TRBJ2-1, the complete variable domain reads NAGVMQNPRHLVRRRGQEARLRCSPMKGHSHVYWYRQLPEEGLKFMVYLQKENIIDESGMPKERFSAEFPKEGPSILRIQQVVRGDSAAYFCASSWDTSSYNEQFFGPGTRLTVL.

The CDR3 loop is CASSLVGYGYTF. The CDR3 DNA follows: TGTGCCAGCAGCTTAGTAGGGTATGGCTACACCTTC. J is TRBJ1-2 and V is TRBV7-9; the D is unclear. Trimming took off 1 base at V and 5 bases at J, with 5 bases between the two ends. CDR1 is SEHNR and CDR2 is FQNEAQ in the germline V gene (reference sequence). The CDR3 spans 12 residues.

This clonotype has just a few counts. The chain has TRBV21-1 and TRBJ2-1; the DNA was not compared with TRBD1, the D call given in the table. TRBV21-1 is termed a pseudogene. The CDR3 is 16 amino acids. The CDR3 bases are TGTGCCAGCAGCAAATGGCGACAGCCCCGAGCGAATGAGCAGTTCTTC. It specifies CASSKWRQPRANEQFF.

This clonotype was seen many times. The CDR3 loop is CSVEVADHNEQFF. DNA for the CDR3: TGCAGCGTTGAGGTGGCGGACCACAATGAGCAGTTCTTC. The chain recombines TRBV29-1 with TRBJ2-1; D is unclear. V dropped 3 bases and J dropped 5 bases, with 11 bases sitting between them. Germline V gene sequence: CDR1 SQVTM, CDR2 ANQGSEA. There are 13 residues in the CDR3.

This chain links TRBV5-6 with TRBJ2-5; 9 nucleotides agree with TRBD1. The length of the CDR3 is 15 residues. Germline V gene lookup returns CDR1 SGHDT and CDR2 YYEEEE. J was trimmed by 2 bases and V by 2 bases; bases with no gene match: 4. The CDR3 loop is CASSFRDRDQETQYF. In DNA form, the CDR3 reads TGTGCCAGCAGCTTCCGGGACAGGGATCAAGAGACCCAGTACTTC.